This paragraph reports one T cell receptor (beta chain). Its specificity is not known. Additional DNA sequences in this sample encode the identical CDR3. A multiplex PCR was run with 60 Vbeta primers and 13 Jbeta primers. The method was immunoSEQ multiplex PCR; TCRdb's version includes in-frame clones alone and lacks a portion of them. In the table there are nearly 200,000 clones, roughly 80% of which are singletons. The data originate from a study of cytomegalovirus exposure and HLA in healthy donors. Study-wide results and caveats: CMV serostatus was the sole immune exposure data available. Specificity of three CMV-associated chains for CMV antigens was verified in vitro.

Trimming removed 2 bases from V and 4 bases from J, with 8 bases in between. The germline V gene encodes CDR1 SEHNR and CDR2 FQNEAQ (reference sequence). The CDR3 loop spans 13 amino acids. The chain is built from TRBV7-9 and TRBJ1-1; TRBD1 might be the D (5 bases). The sequence was collected from a male donor in good health and CMV-seropositive. Sequencing was done on a sample of PBMCs. The CDR3 DNA reads as TGTGCCAGCAGCTTATCGGGGGGCACTGAAGCTTTCTTT. This encodes CASSLSGGTEAFF. The full variable domain, in which reference TRBV7-9 and TRBJ1-1 provide the parts outside the CDR3, is DTGVSQNPRHKITKRGQNVTFRCDPISEHNRLYWYRQTLGQGPEFLTYFQNEAQLEKSRLLSDRFSAERPKGSFSTLEIQRTEQGDSAMYLCASSLSGGTEAFFGQGTRLTVV.